This TCR beta chain was recorded in a study of blood T cell repertoires in COVID-19. Profiled with immunoSEQ multiplex PCR; TCRdb holds only in-frame clones, not every one. The table lists roughly 120,000 clones, about 89% of them singletons. CDR1 and CDR2 (germline): SSHAT, FNYEAQ (reference sequence). With 5 bases clipped from V and 8 bases from J, the junction kept 7 bases outside the gene matches. This CDR3 is 14 amino acids long. The specimen sequenced was peripheral blood. The genes are TRBV7-7 and TRBJ1-4, with 8 bases identical to TRBD1. The source is a woman between 65 and 79 years old with acute or convalescent COVID-19. This CDR3 reads CASSQTGVEEKLFF. The DNA of the CDR3 is TGTGCCAGCAGCCAGACAGGGGTTGAGGAAAAACTGTTTTTT.